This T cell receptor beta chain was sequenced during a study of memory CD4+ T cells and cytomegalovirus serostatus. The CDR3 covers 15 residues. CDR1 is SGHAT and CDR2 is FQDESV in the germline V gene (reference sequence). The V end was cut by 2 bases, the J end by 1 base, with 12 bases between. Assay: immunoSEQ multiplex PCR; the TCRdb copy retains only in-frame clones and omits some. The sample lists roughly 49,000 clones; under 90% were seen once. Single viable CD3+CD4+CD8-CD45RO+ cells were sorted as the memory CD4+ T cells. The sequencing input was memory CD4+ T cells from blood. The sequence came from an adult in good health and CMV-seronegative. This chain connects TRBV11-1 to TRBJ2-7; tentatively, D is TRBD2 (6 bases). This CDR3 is CASSLPSAGSYEQYF. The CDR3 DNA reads TGTGCCAGCAGCTTACCTTCGGCGGGATCCTACGAGCAGTACTTC.